The 21 T cell receptor beta chains below all came from one sample that was sequenced in a study of T cell responses to AZD1222 COVID-19 vaccine. Sequencing used immunoSEQ multiplex PCR; TCRdb keeps in-frame clones, though not all of them. The table has more than 250,000 clones, 80% to 95% seen once. The specimen was peripheral blood, collected on day 0 of AZD1222 vaccination. The receptors were sampled from an adult in good health.

The chain combines TRBV5-4 with TRBJ2-2; D gene uncertain. CDR1 and CDR2 (germline): SGHNT, YYREEE (reference sequence). The ends were cut back, 4 bases at V and 8 bases at J, with 9 bases in the middle. The CDR3 is 12 residues long. The CDR3: CASSVPVGELFF. The CDR3 DNA reads TGTGCCAGCAGCGTCCCGGTGGGGGAGCTGTTTTTT.

The chain links TRBV12-1 to TRBJ1-6; TRBD1 was called by the table and not checked on the DNA. TRBV12-1 is reported as a pseudogene. The CDR3 is 15 amino acids. In DNA form, the CDR3 reads TGTGCCAGCAGCTTTATAGGCAGGCCGAATTCACCCCTCCACTTT. It specifies CASSFIGRPNSPLHF.

Note on this clone: Other nucleotide sequences from this sample produce the same CDR3. The chain carries TRBV5-1 and TRBJ1-2; D is unclear. Trimming cost V 0 bases and J 4 bases, with 7 bases left between them. CDR3 length: 13 amino acids. The germline gives CDR1 SGHRS, CDR2 YFSETQ. The chain's CDR3 is CASSLGQLYGYTF. CDR3 in DNA: TGCGCCAGCAGCTTGGGGCAGCTCTATGGCTACACCTTC.

This chain uses TRBV10-3 with TRBJ1-2, with no clear D. V shed 2 bases and J shed 3 bases, with 13 bases lying between them. Germline assignment: CDR1 ENHRY and CDR2 SYGVKD. The CDR3 runs to 15 residues. CDR3 nucleotides: TGTGCCATCAGTGAGCTCCGGGTATACGACTATGGCTACACCTTC. Translated: CAISELRVYDYGYTF.

The chain joins TRBV28 to TRBJ2-7, with 7 bases lining up with TRBD1. J gave up 0 bases and V 4 bases, and 3 bases lay outside the gene matches. The CDR3 has 14 amino acids. Germline CDR1 MDHEN, CDR2 SYDVKM. CDR3 DNA: TGTGCCAGCAGTTCGGGACAGAACTCCTACGAGCAGTACTTC. Its protein product is CASSSGQNSYEQYF.

The V call is TRBV5-1, the J call TRBJ1-1; D uncertain. In germline, CDR1 is SGHRS, CDR2 YFSETQ. V lost 1 base to trimming and J lost 6 bases, with 7 bases between them. The CDR3 length is 12 residues. CDR3 coding DNA: TGCGCCAGCAGCTTGAAAGGGTCTGAAGCTTTCTTT. As protein: CASSLKGSEAFF.

The chain combines TRBV19 with TRBJ1-6; TRBD1 is a possible D gene (5 bases). The germline V gene has CDR1 LNHDA and CDR2 SQIVND (reference sequence). Between the trimmed V and J ends, which lost 4 bases and 10 bases, there was a span of 17 bases. The CDR3 is made up of 15 amino acids. CDR3 in DNA: TGTGCCAGTAGTAAGACAGACTCTATTGACTCACCCCTCCACTTT. This translates into CASSKTDSIDSPLHF.

With regard to this clone: The sample holds other DNA sequences that translate to the same CDR3. The gene calls are TRBV5-1 and TRBJ2-7; D call uncertain. Germline-derived CDR1 and CDR2 are SGHRS and YFSETQ. This CDR3 spans 13 amino acids. Trimming stripped 0 bases from V and 2 bases from J, with 6 bases between. The CDR3 nucleotides read TGCGCCAGCAGCTTGGACGGAACCTACGAGCAGTACTTC. Protein sequence: CASSLDGTYEQYF.

The gene calls are TRBV18 and TRBJ2-5, with 10 bases lining up with TRBD2. Germline loops: CDR1 KGHSH, CDR2 LQKENI. J gave up 1 base and V 2 bases, and 4 bases lay outside the gene matches. The CDR3 covers 16 residues. The CDR3 reads CASSPFQRGGQETQYF. DNA of the CDR3: TGTGCCAGCTCACCATTCCAGCGGGGGGGCCAAGAGACCCAGTACTTC.

This chain connects TRBV27 to TRBJ1-1; 7 bases map to TRBD1. Trimming removed 1 base from V and 2 bases from J; junction bases left unmatched: 4. In germline, CDR1 is MNHEY, CDR2 SMNVEV (reference sequence). CDR3 length: 15 residues. The CDR3 bases are TGTGCCAGCAGTTTATTAGGGACAGCAAACACTGAAGCTTTCTTT. The encoded protein is CASSLLGTANTEAFF.

This rearrangement joins TRBV5-1 to TRBJ1-4; D is unclear. Germline V gene sequence: CDR1 SGHRS, CDR2 YFSETQ. This CDR3 has 14 residues. V lost 0 bases and J 2 bases, leaving 5 bases between the germline ends. CDR3 sequence (DNA): TGCGCCAGCAGCTTGGCGGGGACTAATGAAAAACTGTTTTTT. Encoded protein: CASSLAGTNEKLFF.

The rearrangement joins TRBV7-2 to TRBJ2-5; D is possibly TRBD1 or TRBD2 (5 bases each). Germline CDR1 and CDR2: SGHTA and FQGNSA. Trimming removed 6 bases at V and 7 bases at J, with 18 bases between. The CDR3 loop spans 14 amino acids. CDR3: CASSGAVARGTQYF. In DNA form, the CDR3 reads TGTGCCAGCAGTGGGGCAGTGGCACGGGGGACCCAGTACTTC.

The chain joins TRBV5-4 to TRBJ2-7; D remains unclear. The V end lost 0 bases, the J end lost 2 bases, and 3 bases lay between the germline ends. The CDR3 totals 12 residues. The germline V gene encodes CDR1 SGHNT and CDR2 YYREEE (reference sequence). The CDR3 sequence is CASSLGTYEQYF. As DNA, the CDR3 is TGTGCCAGCAGCTTGGGGACCTACGAGCAGTACTTC.

The V call is TRBV18, the J call TRBJ2-1, with D hard to call. Trimming pared 6 bases from V and 5 bases from J, leaving 11 bases between. Germline-derived CDR1 and CDR2 are KGHSH and LQKENI. This CDR3 is built from 13 residues. The CDR3 DNA reads TGTGCCAGCTCCTCACGGGCTAACAATGAGCAGTTCTTC. Protein product: CASSSRANNEQFF. Full variable domain (outside the CDR3, taken from reference TRBV18 and TRBJ2-1): NAGVMQNPRHLVRRRGQEARLRCSPMKGHSHVYWYRQLPEEGLKFMVYLQKENIIDESGMPKERFSAEFPKEGPSILRIQQVVRGDSAAYFCASSSRANNEQFFGPGTRLTVL.

V gene TRBV4-2 combines with J gene TRBJ2-1; no clear D. This CDR3 is 14 amino acids long. With 0 bases removed from V and 6 bases from J, the gap between germline ends came to 9 bases. The V gene's germline CDR1 is LGHNA and CDR2 YNFKEQ. CDR3 nucleotide sequence: TGTGCCAGCAGCCAAGATGTCCGGGCCAATGAGCAGTTCTTC. Translation: CASSQDVRANEQFF.

The chain links TRBV28 to TRBJ1-1; D ambiguous. CDR1 and CDR2 from the germline V gene are MDHEN and SYDVKM. V lost 2 bases, J lost 10 bases, and 17 bases lay in between. The CDR3 runs 14 residues. This chain's CDR3 is CASSLRASQLGAFF. CDR3 bases: TGTGCCAGCAGTTTAAGGGCTAGTCAGTTGGGAGCTTTCTTT.

A few counts support this clone. This chain connects TRBV5-6 to TRBJ1-5; D perhaps matches TRBD1 (5 bases). There are 17 residues in the CDR3. V lost 2 bases and J 4 bases, leaving 19 bases between the germline ends. Germline V gene lookup returns CDR1 SGHDT and CDR2 YYEEEE. CDR3 loop: CASSFQGSMGPNQPQHF. Written as DNA, the CDR3 is TGTGCCAGCAGCTTCCAGGGTTCGATGGGTCCGAATCAGCCCCAGCATTTT.

This chain uses TRBV20-1 with TRBJ1-1; D perhaps matches TRBD1 (5 bases). Germline CDR1 DFQATT, CDR2 SNEGSKA (reference sequence). CDR3 length: 13 residues. V was trimmed by 3 bases and J by 4 bases, leaving 12 bases between them. The CDR3 region is CSASRGEGTEAFF. In DNA, the CDR3 is TGCAGTGCTAGTAGGGGAGAAGGCACTGAAGCTTTCTTT.

The table lists this clone with a count of one. Written as DNA, the CDR3 is TGTGCCAGCAGTTTAGGGGGCATTCAGTACTTC. This translates into CASSLGGIQYF. V is TRBV12-3 or TRBV12-4 and J is TRBJ2-4; no reliable D call. The V end was cut by 1 base, the J end by 9 bases, with 4 bases between. The CDR3 runs 11 residues.

This clone has just one count. The chain joins TRBV7-9 to TRBJ1-2; maybe TRBD1 (5 bases). Germline V gives CDR1 SEHNR, CDR2 FQNEAQ (reference sequence). Trimming removed 4 bases at V and 5 bases at J, with 20 bases between. CDR3 length equals 16 residues. This CDR3 reads CASSYRKFHGGYGYTF. CDR3 sequence (DNA): TGTGCCAGCAGCTACCGGAAATTCCATGGGGGTTATGGCTACACCTTC.

The sample holds one count of this clone. This chain connects TRBV29-1 to TRBJ2-1; perhaps TRBD2 as D (5 bases). The germline CDR1 and CDR2 sequences are SQVTM and ANQGSEA. The CDR3 spans 14 residues. Trimming removed 4 bases at V and 5 bases at J, with 15 bases between. CDR3 DNA sequence: TGCAGCGTTGGACCGGGAAAAGTGCACAATGAGCAGTTCTTC. Its translation: CSVGPGKVHNEQFF.